These 27 T cell receptor beta chains share one sample of origin, sequenced in a study of CXCR3-negative and CXCR3-positive naive CD8 T cells. In preparing the TRB cDNA libraries, 5' RACE with UMI labels was used. No DNA is given; TCRdb re-called the 5' RACE reads and lists each CDR3 protein once. The table for this sample gives roughly 89,000 distinct CDR3 sequences. The specimen was naive CXCR3- CD8+ T cells from blood. Subset denoted: CD45RO-CCR7+CD27+CD95- naive CD8+ T cells lacking CXCR3 (TNR3-). The receptors shown here come from a human donor in good health. Some clones in this sample may be carry-over from other donors' samples.

The chain has TRBV29-1 and TRBJ2-5; the D call from TCRdb, TRBD1, cannot be confirmed without DNA. CDR1 and CDR2 from the germline V gene are SQVTM and ANQGSEA. The CDR3 covers 15 residues. The CDR3 sequence is CSVEGTDRGQETQYF.

This rearrangement joins TRBV7-2 to TRBJ2-1; TCRdb proposes TRBD2, but this gene call is untestable without DNA. CDR1 is SGHTA, CDR2 FQGNSA, per germline. The CDR3 is made up of 18 amino acids. CDR3 residues: CASSLNFGLAGSYNEQFF. The complete variable domain, with remaining parts taken from reference TRBV7-2 and TRBJ2-1, reads GAGVSQSPSNKVTEKGKDVELRCDPISGHTALYWYRQSLGQGLEFLIYFQGNSAPDKSGLPSDRFSAERTGGSVSTLTIQRTQQEDSAVYLCASSLNFGLAGSYNEQFFGPGTRLTVL.

V and J are TRBV30 and TRBJ2-7. The CDR3 sequence is 12 residues long. Looked up from germline, CDR1 is GTSNPN and CDR2 is SVGIG (reference sequence). Here the CDR3 reads CAWMEESYEQYF.

The chain combines TRBV20-1 with TRBJ2-5. CDR1 is DFQATT, CDR2 SNEGSKA, per germline (reference sequence). The CDR3 totals 13 residues. The CDR3 spells CSATRRDRETQYF.

The V gene is TRBV7-9, the J gene TRBJ1-1; TCRdb's D call, TRBD1, is unchecked because there is no DNA. This CDR3 has 15 residues. Germline V gene sequence: CDR1 SEHNR, CDR2 FQNEAQ (reference sequence). The CDR3 protein is CASSGGQNMNTEAFF.

V and J are TRBV6-4 and TRBJ2-2; without DNA, the TCRdb call of TRBD2 cannot be checked. This CDR3 comprises 14 residues. Germline V lookup: CDR1 MRHNA, CDR2 SNTAGT. This CDR3 is CASSDSTSPGELFF.

This chain connects TRBV12-3 or TRBV12-4 to TRBJ2-3; TCRdb designates TRBD1, a call that cannot be tested without DNA. The CDR3 contains 15 residues. The chain's CDR3 is CASSSRGTAENTQYF.

The rearrangement links TRBV29-1 to TRBJ1-6; TCRdb lists TRBD1, though no DNA is available to test this call. This CDR3 region has 12 residues. The germline gives CDR1 SQVTM, CDR2 ANQGSEA. Here the CDR3 reads CSVEGGGNTLHF.

The chain has TRBV6-2 or TRBV6-3 and TRBJ2-5; TCRdb's D gene call, TRBD1, goes unchecked for lack of DNA. The CDR3 is made up of 15 amino acids. CDR1 is MNHEY, CDR2 SVGEGT, per germline. Here the CDR3 reads CASSYTGGGEEAQYF.

The chain employs TRBV20-1 and TRBJ2-7; the TRBD2 assignment by TCRdb is unverifiable without DNA. Germline V CDR1 and CDR2: DFQATT, SNEGSKA (reference sequence). The CDR3 consists of 13 residues. CDR3 amino acids: CSARGRGGGEQYF.

The chain recombines TRBV4-1 with TRBJ2-7. The CDR3 runs to 15 residues. Germline loops: CDR1 MGHRA, CDR2 YSYEKL. CDR3 residues: CASSQVWTNDYEQYF.

This sequence joins TRBV2 and TRBJ1-1; checking the TCRdb D call of TRBD1 is not possible without DNA. Per the germline V gene, CDR1 is SNHLY and CDR2 is FYNNEI. CDR3 length: 15 amino acids. The CDR3 loop reads CASSDFRQENTEAFF.

The V call is TRBV20-1, the J call TRBJ2-7; the D call from TCRdb, TRBD1, cannot be confirmed without DNA. CDR3 length: 16 residues. CDR1 DFQATT and CDR2 SNEGSKA come from the germline V gene (reference sequence). The chain's CDR3 is CSARDQKPTGHYEQYF.

CDR3 amino acids: CASSLIIPGELFF. The V call is TRBV5-1, the J call TRBJ2-2. Germline lookup yields CDR1 SGHRS and CDR2 YFSETQ. The CDR3 extends over 13 amino acids.

The chain is built from TRBV5-6 and TRBJ2-7. This CDR3 region has 15 residues. Germline V CDR1 and CDR2: SGHDT, YYEEEE. CDR3: CASSFDAVSSYEQYF.

The gene calls are TRBV23-1 and TRBJ2-1; TCRdb's D call of TRBD1 is untestable without DNA. TRBV23-1 has ORF status, its function being uncertain. The CDR3 totals 15 residues. Here the CDR3 reads CASSPLGQPYNEQFF.

The chain joins TRBV4-1 to TRBJ2-1; the D gene TCRdb calls, TRBD2, cannot be checked with no DNA. CDR1 is MGHRA, CDR2 YSYEKL, per germline. CDR3 size: 15 residues. The CDR3 is CASSQVVVAGEEQFF.

CDR3: CASSPGTHSYEQYF. The genes are TRBV5-5 and TRBJ2-7; the D gene TCRdb calls, TRBD1, cannot be checked with no DNA. CDR1 is SGHKS, CDR2 YYEKEE, per germline (reference sequence). The CDR3 is 14 residues long.

The genes are TRBV5-1 and TRBJ2-1; TCRdb selects TRBD1, and the lack of DNA leaves this call unchecked. The germline V gene encodes CDR1 SGHRS and CDR2 YFSETQ. This CDR3 is built from 11 residues. The CDR3 region is CASSWGAEQFF.

The V gene is TRBV15, the J gene TRBJ2-7; no DNA is available, so the TRBD1 call from TCRdb remains unchecked. The CDR3 loop spans 15 amino acids. Germline V gene lookup returns CDR1 LNHNV and CDR2 YYDKDF (reference sequence). The CDR3 region is CATSRDRGAQAEQYF.

J is TRBJ1-5 and V is TRBV28. This CDR3 comprises 17 residues. Per germline, CDR1 MDHEN and CDR2 SYDVKM. This chain's CDR3 is CASIPVGLPAAHQPQHF.

V usage is TRBV4-3 and J usage is TRBJ2-5; the TRBD2 assignment by TCRdb is unverifiable without DNA. This CDR3 region has 14 residues. Germline values: CDR1 LGHNA, CDR2 YSLEER. The CDR3 loop is CASSQVGQLETQYF.

The V call is TRBV14, the J call TRBJ2-7. Germline CDR1 and CDR2: SGHDN and FVKESK. The CDR3 length is 15 residues. This CDR3 reads CASSQEMAWPYEQYF.

V usage is TRBV11-2 and J usage is TRBJ1-1; lacking DNA, the TRBD1 call made by TCRdb goes unchecked. Germline V gene data show CDR1 as SGHAT and CDR2 as FQNNGV. The CDR3 is 15 residues long. The chain's CDR3 is CASSSPQGITTEAFF.

V gene TRBV29-1 combines with J gene TRBJ1-2. CDR3 length: 15 residues. CDR1 and CDR2 (germline): SQVTM, ANQGSEA. CDR3 amino acids: CSVEGRQGPSYGYTF.

The chain combines TRBV7-9 with TRBJ2-2; the TCRdb call, TRBD1, lacks DNA for checking. The germline CDR1 and CDR2 sequences are SEHNR and FQNEAQ (reference sequence). The CDR3 is 14 residues long. CDR3: CASSPTVNTGELFF.

The chain is built from TRBV12-3 or TRBV12-4 and TRBJ1-1; lacking DNA, the TRBD1 call made by TCRdb goes unchecked. The CDR3 contains 13 residues. The CDR3 spells CASSPDRLTEAFF.